This TCR beta chain was sequenced during a study of Ad26.COV2.S vaccination and SARS-CoV-2 variants. Study at large: Donor had been placed in the Ad26.COV2.S arm of the COV1001 trial.

A note on this clone: The target antigen is unknown.

Whole-study results and caveats: Those who received the vaccine showed greater spike-specific TCR breadth than those given placebo. An underestimation of total T cell responses may have resulted from the TCR breadth and depth analyses.

Treatment reported: approximately 18 received Ad26.COV2.S at low or high dose, single or two shots; roughly 5 received placebo; per-sample allocation not given. Specimens were obtained on day 63 following the first vaccine or placebo injection. In Boston, an adult donor aged 18-55 years took part. CDR3 size: 16 residues. Germline CDR1 SGHRS, CDR2 YFSETQ. V lost 4 bases to trimming and J lost 3 bases; unmatched junction nucleotides: 8. Produced via immunoSEQ multiplex PCR; TCRdb's table is partial and in-frame only. The table has about 460,000 clones, 80% to 90% seen once. Sequencing used peripheral blood, obtained in a trial of Ad26.COV2.S vaccine versus placebo. The rearrangement joins TRBV5-1 to TRBJ2-3; TRBD1 aligns across 10 bases. This sequence originates from a person aged 18-65 years who received the Ad26.COV2.S COVID-19 vaccine or a placebo. CDR3 in amino acids: CASSIGQGVSTDTQYF. The DNA for the CDR3 is TGCGCCAGCAGCATCGGACAGGGGGTATCGACAGATACGCAGTATTTT.